The present entry profiles one T cell receptor (beta chain) with its context. The CDR3 runs to 13 residues. Per germline, CDR1 MNHNS and CDR2 SASEGT. Deletions cut 5 bases from V and 4 bases from J, with 10 bases between. This sample stems from a study of blood T cell repertoires in COVID-19. Study context: Sites across the United States, Italy and Spain contributed samples from acute and convalescent COVID-19. PBMCs, B-cell-depleted T cells, or T cells provided the cDNA or gDNA that made up the material.

In the original analysis: Reference gene primer amplification yielded estimated nucleated cell counts. Generated by immunoSEQ multiplex PCR, the TCRdb table keeps only in-frame clones and is missing some. V and J calls and clone size are given by that table; D and trimming were obtained from the DNA. This table holds approximately 94,000 clones, about 85% found once. The chain uses TRBV6-1 and TRBJ2-3; the D is unclear. Input material: peripheral blood. This receptor was identified in a man aged 50-59 years with active or convalescent COVID-19. The CDR3 loop reads CASSRVASDTQYF. DNA of the CDR3: TGTGCCAGCAGTCGGGTTGCTTCAGATACGCAGTATTTT.